The sequence of this TCR beta chain was determined in a study of blood T cell repertoires in COVID-19. Across the whole study: The United States, Italy and Spain were the sources of the acute and convalescent COVID-19 samples.

This CDR3 region has 15 residues. Germline assignment: CDR1 SNHLY and CDR2 FYNNEI. V shed 8 bases, J shed 4 bases, and the junction held 8 bases outside the gene matches. All enrollees were roughly 18 to 89 years old and from under 25 US areas. In assigning cohorts, the study relied on participant-reported clinical history. Recovered status applied to Cohort 3 donors who had two consecutive negative PCRs. It also applied to those with clearance or with symptom resolution. The table came from immunoSEQ multiplex PCR; TCRdb's copy has only in-frame clones and leaves some out. The repertoire holds hundreds of thousands of clones, more than 90% seen once, with around 2.5% in the top ten.

V and J are TRBV2 and TRBJ1-2; 12 nucleotides align to TRBD1. This receptor was identified in a man in his sixties who had recovered from COVID-19. Sequenced: PBMCs or T cells enriched from blood (not recorded which). The CDR3 nucleotides read TGTGCCAGCCTACGGGGACAGGGGGCCGGCTATGGCTACACCTTC. This codes for CASLRGQGAGYGYTF. The full variable domain, rest sourced from reference TRBV2 and TRBJ1-2, is EPEVTQTPSHQVTQMGQEVILRCVPISNHLYFYWYRQILGQKVEFLVSFYNNEISEKSEIFDDQFSVERPDGSNFTLKIRSTKLEDSAMYFCASLRGQGAGYGYTFGSGTRLTVV.